A selection of T cell receptor beta chains follows, all from one sample in a study of T cell responses to AZD1222 COVID-19 vaccine. Method: immunoSEQ multiplex PCR; TCRdb's copy keeps in-frame clones and lacks some. The sample lists 95,000 to 150,000 clones; roughly 87% were seen once. Material: peripheral blood, obtained on day 0 of AZD1222 vaccination. All receptors derive from an adult in good health. Each CDR3 is given with its conserved first and last residue. The D gene is left open where the match is weak. The size of a clone is reported for some rows only, either as once, few or many, or as a class for expanded clones.

>TRBV5-4|TRBJ2-7|TRBD1|-
CASSFRGNEQYF
TGTGCCAGCAGCTTCAGGGGGAACGAGCAGTACTTC
>TRBV19|TRBJ2-5|-|-
CASSIGPSQETQYF
TGTGCCAGTAGTATAGGGCCGTCTCAAGAGACCCAGTACTTC
>TRBV28|TRBJ1-2|-|-
CASSLSGGNYGYTF
TGTGCCAGCAGTTTAAGTGGGGGGAACTATGGCTACACCTTC
>TRBV5-4|TRBJ2-1|TRBD2|-
CASSTLAGGNEQFF
TGTGCCAGCAGCACACTAGCGGGGGGAAATGAGCAGTTCTTC
>TRBV19|TRBJ2-7|-|-
CASSIQGPSYEQYF
TGTGCCAGTAGTATCCAGGGGCCCTCCTACGAGCAGTACTTC
>TRBV7-8|TRBJ2-5|-|-
CASSLGQVQETQYF
TGTGCCAGCAGCTTAGGCCAGGTACAAGAGACCCAGTACTTC
>TRBV6-1|TRBJ2-7|TRBD1|-
CASSEWGQTAYEQYF
TGTGCCAGCAGTGAATGGGGACAGACAGCCTACGAGCAGTACTTC
>TRBV7-9|TRBJ1-1|-|-
CASSLAHTEAFF
TGTGCCAGCAGCTTAGCTCACACTGAAGCTTTCTTT
>TRBV2|TRBJ1-4|TRBD1|-
CASSEGQGANEKLFF
TGTGCCAGCAGTGAAGGGCAGGGGGCTAATGAAAAACTGTTTTTT
>TRBV7-9|TRBJ2-7|TRBD2|once
CASSPRASGSREEYF
TGTGCCAGCAGCCCCCGGGCCAGCGGGAGCCGAGAGGAGTACTTC
>TRBV27|TRBJ1-2|-|-
CASSLSPTGNGYTF
TGTGCCAGCAGTTTATCGCCGACCGGGAATGGCTACACCTTC
>TRBV7-6|TRBJ1-1|TRBD1|-
CASSSNKMGQGAAEAFF
TGTGCCAGCAGCTCGAACAAGATGGGACAGGGGGCGGCTGAAGCTTTCTTT
>TRBV29-1|TRBJ1-2|-|few
CSVPLQPGDYGYTF
TGCAGCGTCCCCCTTCAACCAGGAGACTATGGCTACACCTTC
>TRBV6-4|TRBJ1-5|-|-
CASSPYEGDQPQHF
TGTGCCAGCAGTCCCTACGAAGGAGACCAGCCCCAGCATTTT
>TRBV4-2|TRBJ2-7|TRBD1|few
CASSQLIGTGGSYEQYF
TGTGCCAGCAGCCAGCTCATCGGGACAGGGGGATCCTACGAGCAGTACTTC
>TRBV10-1|TRBJ1-1|-|-
CGTDNTEAFF
TGCGGTACCGACAACACTGAAGCTTTCTTT
>TRBV6-2/TRBV6-3|TRBJ2-7|TRBD2|-
CASSLSGRAHEQYF
TGTGCCAGCAGTCTTAGCGGGAGGGCCCATGAGCAGTACTTC
>TRBV10-3|TRBJ2-1|-|-
CAISESNEQFF
TGTGCCATCAGTGAGTCAAATGAGCAGTTCTTC
>TRBV5-1|TRBJ1-1|-|-
CASSFQGTEAFF
TGCGCCAGCAGCTTCCAGGGCACTGAAGCTTTCTTT
>TRBV5-1|TRBJ2-1|-|-
CASRYEAKSYNEQFF
TGCGCCAGCAGATACGAGGCAAAATCCTACAATGAGCAGTTCTTC
>TRBV9|TRBJ1-2|-|-
CASSVEGNARGSYGYTF
TGTGCCAGCAGCGTCGAGGGAAACGCACGAGGAAGCTATGGCTACACCTTC
>TRBV30|TRBJ1-1|-|-
CAWSFNRVAEAFF
TGTGCCTGGAGTTTTAACAGGGTCGCTGAAGCTTTCTTT
>TRBV13|TRBJ2-7|-|-
CASSLGAVSYEQYF
TGTGCCAGCAGCTTAGGCGCGGTCTCCTACGAGCAGTACTTC
>TRBV6-5|TRBJ2-2|TRBD2|-
CASSNRGGFGGELFF
TGTGCCAGCAGTAACCGGGGGGGCTTTGGCGGGGAGCTGTTTTTT
>TRBV2|TRBJ2-7|-|-
CASSPISNEQYF
TGTGCCAGCAGTCCTATTTCAAACGAGCAGTACTTC
>TRBV5-4|TRBJ2-1|-|-
CASSLGRGGASYNEQFF
TGTGCCAGCAGCTTGGGGCGAGGAGGGGCCTCCTACAATGAGCAGTTCTTC
>TRBV6-2/TRBV6-3|TRBJ2-7|-|-
CASSYSTRSSYEQYF
TGTGCCAGCAGTTACTCGACTCGAAGCTCCTACGAGCAGTACTTC
>TRBV9|TRBJ1-3|-|-
CASSTVGVSGNTIYF
TGTGCCAGCAGCACCGTGGGAGTCTCTGGAAACACCATATATTTT
>TRBV6-1|TRBJ1-4|TRBD1|-
CASSVQQGAGEKLFF
TGTGCCAGCAGTGTCCAACAGGGGGCGGGTGAAAAACTGTTTTTT
>TRBV5-1|TRBJ2-3|-|-
CASSASGAEVDTQYF
TGCGCCAGCAGCGCGTCGGGGGCGGAGGTAGATACGCAGTATTTT
>TRBV27|TRBJ2-2|-|-
CASTRGLNTGELFF
TGTGCCAGCACCAGGGGATTGAACACCGGGGAGCTGTTTTTT
>TRBV10-3|TRBJ1-5|-|-
CATSRDGGQQPQHF
TGTGCCACCAGCCGGGACGGGGGGCAGCAGCCCCAGCATTTT
>TRBV7-2|TRBJ2-5|-|-
CASSRPPIQETQYF
TGTGCCAGCAGCCGCCCCCCTATACAAGAGACCCAGTACTTC
>TRBV7-9|TRBJ1-2|-|-
CASSPSGEIYGYTF
TGTGCCAGCAGCCCTTCCGGCGAGATCTATGGCTACACCTTC
>TRBV11-2|TRBJ2-5|TRBD2|-
CASSDSTSGTLAQYF
TGTGCCAGCAGCGATTCAACTAGCGGAACCTTGGCCCAGTACTTC
>TRBV5-4|TRBJ1-1|TRBD1|-
CASSSIGTGLGDTEAFF
TGTGCCAGCAGCTCCATAGGGACAGGCTTGGGGGACACTGAAGCTTTCTTT
>TRBV9|TRBJ2-3|TRBD2|-
CASRLGGASGSDTQYF
TGTGCCAGCAGATTGGGAGGGGCTAGCGGGTCAGATACGCAGTATTTT
>TRBV28|TRBJ2-2|-|-
CASGAGRFGELFF
TGTGCCAGCGGGGCGGGAAGGTTCGGGGAGCTGTTTTTT
>TRBV5-1|TRBJ1-3|-|-
CASSPNPGQKAGNTIYF
TGCGCCAGCAGCCCTAACCCTGGACAGAAGGCGGGAAACACCATATATTTT
>TRBV3-1/TRBV3-2|TRBJ1-6|-|few
CASSLSWDNSPLHF
TGTGCCAGCAGCCTCTCCTGGGATAATTCACCCCTCCACTTT
>TRBV2|TRBJ2-5|-|-
CASSEATGSSETQYF
TGTGCCAGCAGTGAAGCCACAGGGTCGTCAGAGACCCAGTACTTC
>TRBV19|TRBJ1-1|-|-
CASSTLVGSFF
TGTGCCAGTAGTACCCTTGTTGGATCTTTCTTT
>TRBV30|TRBJ2-6|TRBD1|-
CAWRASGTGASGANVLTF
TGTGCCTGGAGGGCCTCCGGGACAGGGGCCTCTGGGGCCAACGTCCTGACTTTC
>TRBV6-6|TRBJ1-2|TRBD1|-
CASSYSSRGPNYGYTF
TGTGCCAGCAGTTACTCGAGCAGGGGGCCTAACTATGGCTACACCTTC
>TRBV29-1|TRBJ1-2|-|-
CSVEGPGGGYTF
TGCAGCGTTGAAGGGCCGGGTGGGGGCTACACCTTC
>TRBV27|TRBJ2-3|-|-
CASSLRRELDTQYF
TGTGCCAGCAGTTTGAGGAGGGAGCTGGATACGCAGTATTTT